The 18 T cell receptor beta chains listed next were all sequenced from one sample in a study of technical replicates of blood from a few donors. The method was immunoSEQ multiplex PCR; TCRdb's version includes in-frame clones alone and lacks a portion of them. In the table there are tens of thousands of clones, roughly 90% of which are singletons. The material sequenced was PBMCs. The origin of the receptors is a human donor in good health. Some clones in this sample may be carry-over from other donors' samples.

This sequence joins TRBV21-1 and TRBJ2-7; the table names TRBD2, a call not compared with the DNA. TRBV21-1 is tagged as a pseudogene. The CDR3 contains 15 residues. In DNA, the CDR3 is TGTGCCAGCAGCCTCCGGCGAAGCGGGAGTTACGAGCAGTACTTC. Translating it yields CASSLRRSGSYEQYF.

This clone is a singleton in its sample. The chain employs TRBV7-9 and TRBJ2-2; TRBD1 matches 8 bases. The V segment lost 5 bases and the J segment 5 bases; nucleotides outside the gene matches: 7. The germline V gene has CDR1 SEHNR and CDR2 FQNEAQ (reference sequence). The CDR3 length is 15 residues. Here the CDR3 DNA reads TGTGCCAGCAGCCCCGGACAGGGTCAAACCGGGGAGCTGTTTTTT. This encodes CASSPGQGQTGELFF.

The V gene is TRBV5-1, the J gene TRBJ2-7; no reliable D call. The germline gives CDR1 SGHRS, CDR2 YFSETQ. V was shortened by 0 bases and J by 3 bases, with 4 bases between the two germline ends. This CDR3 contains 12 residues. CDR3 sequence reads: CASSLDNYEQYF. The CDR3 DNA is TGCGCCAGCAGCTTGGACAACTACGAGCAGTACTTC.

The rearrangement uses TRBV5-1 and TRBJ1-6; the D gene is possibly TRBD1 (5 bases). This CDR3 is 17 amino acids long. Between the trimmed V and J ends, which lost 5 bases and 4 bases, there was a span of 19 bases. CDR1 is SGHRS, CDR2 YFSETQ, per germline. In DNA, the CDR3 is TGCGCCAGCAGGTCTGGGACTCAGCAAAGTTATAATTCACCCCTCCACTTT. As protein: CASRSGTQQSYNSPLHF.

The rearrangement joins TRBV9 to TRBJ2-5, with D tentatively TRBD2 (5 bases). Trimming shortened V by 1 base and J by 4 bases, and 5 bases separated the two germline ends. Looked up from germline, CDR1 is SGDLS and CDR2 is YYNGEE. The CDR3 length is 12 residues. The CDR3 nucleotides read TGTGCCAGCAGCGTACGGGGAGAGACCCAGTACTTC. Protein sequence: CASSVRGETQYF.

The chain couples TRBV9 to TRBJ1-2, with D possibly matching TRBD1 (6 bases). The CDR3 has 16 residues. The V end lost 4 bases, the J end lost 0 bases, and 16 bases lay between the germline ends. Germline values: CDR1 SGDLS, CDR2 YYNGEE. CDR3 protein: CASSPHGGGANYGYTF. The CDR3 coding sequence is TGTGCCAGCAGCCCACATGGGGGCGGTGCTAACTATGGCTACACCTTC.

This chain links TRBV19 with TRBJ1-5; D call uncertain. Germline V lookup: CDR1 LNHDA, CDR2 SQIVND (reference sequence). The CDR3 covers 14 residues. V shed 5 bases and J shed 2 bases, with 10 bases lying between them. The chain's CDR3 is CASSWENGNQPQHF. CDR3 DNA sequence: TGTGCCAGTAGTTGGGAGAACGGCAATCAGCCCCAGCATTTT.

The chain couples TRBV21-1 to TRBJ2-1; TRBD2 is the table's D call, not checked against the DNA. TRBV21-1 is given as a pseudogene. The CDR3 totals 17 residues. The CDR3 loop reads CASSNSPTPKAYNEQFF. Written as DNA, the CDR3 is TGTGCCAGCAGCAACTCGCCGACTCCGAAGGCCTACAATGAGCAGTTCTTC.

The rearrangement uses TRBV7-6 and TRBJ2-2, with a tentative D call TRBD1 (6 bases). This CDR3 has 17 residues. Trimming cost V 1 base and J 0 bases, with 12 bases left between them. Germline CDR1 and CDR2: SGHVS and FNYEAQ. This CDR3 is CASSLGAWTANTGELFF. CDR3 nucleotide sequence: TGTGCCAGCAGCTTAGGTGCTTGGACAGCGAACACCGGGGAGCTGTTTTTT. Complete variable domain (other parts from reference TRBV7-6 and TRBJ2-2): GAGVSQSPRYKVTKRGQDVALRCDPISGHVSLYWYRQALGQGPEFLTYFNYEAQQDKSGLPNDRFSAERPEGSISTLTIQRTEQRDSAMYRCASSLGAWTANTGELFFGEGSRLTVL.

J is TRBJ2-7 and V is TRBV28; 7 nucleotides match TRBD2. V lost 3 bases to trimming and J lost 3 bases; unmatched junction nucleotides: 8. The CDR3 length is 15 residues. In germline, CDR1 is MDHEN, CDR2 SYDVKM. The CDR3 sequence is CASSFSVGTIYEQYF. CDR3 nucleotide sequence: TGTGCCAGCAGTTTTTCAGTGGGGACTATCTACGAGCAGTACTTC.

The chain has TRBV5-1 and TRBJ2-1; 13 positions agree with TRBD2. Trimming cost V 2 bases and J 10 bases; bases outside gene matches: 6. In germline, CDR1 is SGHRS, CDR2 YFSETQ. This CDR3 region has 15 residues. The CDR3 DNA reads as TGCGCCAGCAGCTTAGGACTAGCGGGGGTAGGGGAGCAGTTCTTC. It codes for CASSLGLAGVGEQFF.

This clone was detected only once. The rearrangement uses TRBV4-2 and TRBJ2-1, with 16 bases that match TRBD2. Looked up from germline, CDR1 is LGHNA and CDR2 is YNFKEQ. The ends lost 1 base at V and 6 bases at J; junction bases unmatched: 9. The CDR3 consists of 19 residues. This CDR3 is CASSQAGTSGRAGSNEQFF. The CDR3 coding sequence is TGTGCCAGCAGCCAAGCGGGGACTAGCGGGAGGGCCGGCAGCAATGAGCAGTTCTTC.

J is TRBJ1-5 and V is TRBV7-8; D is possibly TRBD1 (6 bases). Between the trimmed V and J ends, which lost 2 bases and 2 bases, there was a span of 16 bases. Germline V CDR1 and CDR2: SGHVS, FQNEAQ. The CDR3 is 17 amino acids. Written as DNA, the CDR3 is TGTGCCAGCAGCTTAAGGCCCCAGGGGTTAGGCAATCAGCCCCAGCATTTT. Protein sequence: CASSLRPQGLGNQPQHF. The variable domain in full, with the rest retrieved from reference TRBV7-8 and TRBJ1-5, is GAGVSQSPRYKVAKRGQDVALRCDPISGHVSLFWYQQALGQGPEFLTYFQNEAQLDKSGLPSDRFFAERPEGSVSTLKIQRTQQEDSAVYLCASSLRPQGLGNQPQHFGDGTRLSIL.

V gene TRBV7-2 combines with J gene TRBJ1-2; D possibly corresponds to TRBD1 (5 bases). Germline V gene data show CDR1 as SGHTA and CDR2 as FQGNSA. This CDR3 is 16 amino acids long. The ends were cut back, 4 bases at V and 3 bases at J, with 18 bases in the middle. CDR3 DNA: TGTGCCAGCAGCTCCCAACAGGCCCCACGATACTATGGCTACACCTTC. This codes for CASSSQQAPRYYGYTF. Filled out from reference TRBV7-2 and TRBJ1-2, the complete variable domain reads GAGVSQSPSNKVTEKGKDVELRCDPISGHTALYWYRQSLGQGLEFLIYFQGNSAPDKSGLPSDRFSAERTGGSVSTLTIQRTQQEDSAVYLCASSSQQAPRYYGYTFGSGTRLTVV.

This sequence joins TRBV6-1 and TRBJ1-3; D is uncertain. The V and J ends lost 5 bases and 4 bases respectively, with 12 bases between them. The CDR3 runs to 14 residues. CDR1 and CDR2 (germline): MNHNS, SASEGT. In DNA form, the CDR3 reads TGTGCCAGCAGTCCCTCTGCGGGGGGAAACACCATATATTTT. Its protein is CASSPSAGGNTIYF.

V is TRBV7-8 and J is TRBJ2-7, with 9 bases lining up with TRBD1. In germline, CDR1 is SGHVS, CDR2 FQNEAQ. CDR3 length equals 16 residues. The ends lost 4 bases at V and 0 bases at J; junction bases unmatched: 7. CDR3 loop: CASSSRGTGFSYEQYF. CDR3 nucleotides: TGTGCCAGCAGCTCTCGCGGGACAGGGTTCTCCTACGAGCAGTACTTC. Full variable domain (outside the CDR3, taken from reference TRBV7-8 and TRBJ2-7): GAGVSQSPRYKVAKRGQDVALRCDPISGHVSLFWYQQALGQGPEFLTYFQNEAQLDKSGLPSDRFFAERPEGSVSTLKIQRTQQEDSAVYLCASSSRGTGFSYEQYFGPGTRLTVT.

The chain has TRBV4-1 and TRBJ2-7, with a tentative D call TRBD1 (6 bases). V lost 3 bases to trimming and J lost 3 bases, with 15 bases between them. CDR1 is MGHRA, CDR2 YSYEKL, per germline. The CDR3 contains 15 residues. CDR3 bases: TGCGCCAGCAGCCAGGAAGGACAGAGTTTCTACGAGCAGTACTTC. Translated, it gives CASSQEGQSFYEQYF.

This chain uses TRBV27 with TRBJ1-5, with no clear D. Trimming removed 2 bases at V and 7 bases at J, with 12 bases between. Germline assignment: CDR1 MNHEY and CDR2 SMNVEV (reference sequence). This CDR3 is built from 14 residues. CDR3 loop: CASSLHSMLQPQHF. The CDR3 DNA is TGTGCCAGCAGTTTACACAGTATGTTACAGCCCCAGCATTTT.